This TCR beta chain was profiled in a study of cytomegalovirus exposure and HLA in healthy donors. Notes on the study in general: HLA allele associations emerged for under 20,000 TCR beta sequences in a later analysis, at 0.05 false discovery rate.

The PCR employed 60 Vbeta primers together with 13 Jbeta primers. The assay was immunoSEQ multiplex PCR, and TCRdb's table has in-frame clones only and misses some. This sample has around 200,000 clones, with 70% to 90% found just once. In the case of this clone: The antigen is not known.

This sequence was found in a woman between 45 and 60 years old in good health and CMV-seronegative. Sequencing was performed on PBMCs.

For the CDR3, the DNA is TGTGCCAGCAGCTCGGTCTCCGGGAGCCACAATGAGCAGTTCTTC. This translates into CASSSVSGSHNEQFF. This chain connects TRBV7-8 to TRBJ2-1, with a weak D call TRBD2 (6 bases). V shed 4 bases and J shed 5 bases, with 15 bases lying between them. Germline CDR1 and CDR2: SGHVS and FQNEAQ. The CDR3 runs to 15 residues. Full variable domain (outside the CDR3, taken from reference TRBV7-8 and TRBJ2-1): GAGVSQSPRYKVAKRGQDVALRCDPISGHVSLFWYQQALGQGPEFLTYFQNEAQLDKSGLPSDRFFAERPEGSVSTLKIQRTQQEDSAVYLCASSSVSGSHNEQFFGPGTRLTVL.